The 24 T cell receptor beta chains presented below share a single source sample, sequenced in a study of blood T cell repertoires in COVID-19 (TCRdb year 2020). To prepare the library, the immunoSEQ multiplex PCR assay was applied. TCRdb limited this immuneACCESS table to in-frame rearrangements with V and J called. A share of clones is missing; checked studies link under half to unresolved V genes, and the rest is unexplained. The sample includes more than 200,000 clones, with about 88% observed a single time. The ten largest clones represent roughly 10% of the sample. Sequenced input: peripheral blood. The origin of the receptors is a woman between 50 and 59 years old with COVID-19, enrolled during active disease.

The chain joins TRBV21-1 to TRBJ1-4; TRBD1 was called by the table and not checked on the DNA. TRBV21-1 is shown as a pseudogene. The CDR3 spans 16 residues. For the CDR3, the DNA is TGTGCCAGCATCGGCAGGGGGCAGGTGTTGAGAGAAAAACTGTTTTTT. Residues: CASIGRGQVLREKLFF.

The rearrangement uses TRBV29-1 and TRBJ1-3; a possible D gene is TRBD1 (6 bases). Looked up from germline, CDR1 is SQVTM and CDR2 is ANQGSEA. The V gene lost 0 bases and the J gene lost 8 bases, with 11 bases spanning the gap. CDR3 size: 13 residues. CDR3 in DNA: TGCAGCGTTGAAGATCGAGGGGGGGACACCATATATTTT. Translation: CSVEDRGGDTIYF.

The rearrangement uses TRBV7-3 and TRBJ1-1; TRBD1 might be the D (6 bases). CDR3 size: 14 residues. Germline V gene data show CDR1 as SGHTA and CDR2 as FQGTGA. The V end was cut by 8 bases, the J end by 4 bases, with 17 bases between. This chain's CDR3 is CASGRTGMITEAFF. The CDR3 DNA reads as TGTGCCAGCGGAAGAACAGGGATGATCACTGAAGCTTTCTTT.

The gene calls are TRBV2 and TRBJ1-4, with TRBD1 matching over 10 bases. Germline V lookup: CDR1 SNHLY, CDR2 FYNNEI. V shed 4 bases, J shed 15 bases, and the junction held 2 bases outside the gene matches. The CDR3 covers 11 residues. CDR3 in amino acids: CASSAGQGLFF. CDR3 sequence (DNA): TGTGCCAGCAGTGCGGGACAGGGGTTGTTTTTT. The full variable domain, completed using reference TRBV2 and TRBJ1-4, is EPEVTQTPSHQVTQMGQEVILRCVPISNHLYFYWYRQILGQKVEFLVSFYNNEISEKSEIFDDQFSVERPDGSNFTLKIRSTKLEDSAMYFCASSAGQGLFFGSGTQLSVL.

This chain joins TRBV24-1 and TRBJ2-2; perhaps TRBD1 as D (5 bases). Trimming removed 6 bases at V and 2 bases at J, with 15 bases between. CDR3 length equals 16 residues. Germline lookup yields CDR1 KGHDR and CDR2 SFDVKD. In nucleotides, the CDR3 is TGTGCCACCAGTAACACGACAGTGACCAACACCGGGGAGCTGTTTTTT. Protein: CATSNTTVTNTGELFF.

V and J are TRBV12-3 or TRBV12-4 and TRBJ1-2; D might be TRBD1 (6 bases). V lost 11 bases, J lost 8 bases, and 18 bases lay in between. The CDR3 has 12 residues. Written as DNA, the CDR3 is TGTGCCTTTTGGACAGCCCACGGGGGCTACACCTTC. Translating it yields CAFWTAHGGYTF.

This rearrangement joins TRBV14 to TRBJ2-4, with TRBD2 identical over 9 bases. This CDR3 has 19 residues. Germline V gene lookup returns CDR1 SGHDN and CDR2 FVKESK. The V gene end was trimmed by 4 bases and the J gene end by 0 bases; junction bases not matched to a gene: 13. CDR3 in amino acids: CASSLATSGIPVAKNIQYF. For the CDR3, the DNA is TGTGCCAGCAGCCTCGCGACTAGCGGTATTCCTGTAGCCAAAAACATTCAGTACTTC.

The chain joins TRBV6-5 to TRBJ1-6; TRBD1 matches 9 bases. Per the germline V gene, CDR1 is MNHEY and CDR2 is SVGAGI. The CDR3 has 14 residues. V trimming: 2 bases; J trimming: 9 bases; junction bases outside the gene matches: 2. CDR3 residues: CASSYRTGASPLHF. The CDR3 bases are TGTGCCAGCAGTTACCGGACAGGGGCTTCACCCCTCCACTTT.

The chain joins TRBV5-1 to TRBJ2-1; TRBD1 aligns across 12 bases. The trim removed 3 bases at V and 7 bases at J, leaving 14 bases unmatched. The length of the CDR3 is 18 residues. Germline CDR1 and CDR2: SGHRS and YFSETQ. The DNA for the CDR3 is TGCGCCAGCAGCTGGAGACAACCCGGGACAGGGGGCATAAATGAGCAGTTCTTC. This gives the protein CASSWRQPGTGGINEQFF.

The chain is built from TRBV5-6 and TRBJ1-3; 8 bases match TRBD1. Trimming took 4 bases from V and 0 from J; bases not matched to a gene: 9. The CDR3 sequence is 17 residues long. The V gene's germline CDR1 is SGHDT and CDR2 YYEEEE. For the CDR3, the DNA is TGTGCCAGCAGCCGGACGACAGGGGTGAGCTCTGGAAACACCATATATTTT. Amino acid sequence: CASSRTTGVSSGNTIYF.

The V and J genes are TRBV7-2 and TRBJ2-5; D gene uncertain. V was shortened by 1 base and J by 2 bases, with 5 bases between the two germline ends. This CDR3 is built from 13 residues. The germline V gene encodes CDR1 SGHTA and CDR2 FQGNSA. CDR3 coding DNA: TGTGCCAGCAGCTTAGTCCCTCAAGAGACCCAGTACTTC. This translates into CASSLVPQETQYF.

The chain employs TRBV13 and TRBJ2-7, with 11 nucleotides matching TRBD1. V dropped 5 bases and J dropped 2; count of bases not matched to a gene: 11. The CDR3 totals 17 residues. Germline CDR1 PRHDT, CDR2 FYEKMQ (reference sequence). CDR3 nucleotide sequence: TGTGCCAGCAGCACCCGGACAGGGGGCTCGGCCGCCTACGAGCAGTACGTC. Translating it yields CASSTRTGGSAAYEQYV.

This CDR3 reads CSASSGRTEAFF. As DNA, the CDR3 is TGCAGTGCTAGTTCTGGGCGAACTGAAGCTTTCTTT. The rearrangement links TRBV20-1 to TRBJ1-1; D remains unclear. Trimming shortened V by 3 bases and J by 5 bases, and 10 bases separated the two germline ends. Germline CDR1 and CDR2: DFQATT and SNEGSKA (reference sequence). This CDR3 spans 12 amino acids.

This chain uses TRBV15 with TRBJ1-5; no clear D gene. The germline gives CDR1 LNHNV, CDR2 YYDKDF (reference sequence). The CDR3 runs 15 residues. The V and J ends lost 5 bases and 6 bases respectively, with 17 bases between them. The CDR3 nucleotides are TGTGCCACCAGCGTGGTGGAGAGGTTCCTTCAGCCCCAGCATTTT. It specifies CATSVVERFLQPQHF. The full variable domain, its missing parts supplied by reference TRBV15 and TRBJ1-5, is DAMVIQNPRYQVTQFGKPVTLSCSQTLNHNVMYWYQQKSSQAPKLLFHYYDKDFNNEADTPDNFQSRRPNTSFCFLDIRSPGLGDTAMYLCATSVVERFLQPQHFGDGTRLSIL.

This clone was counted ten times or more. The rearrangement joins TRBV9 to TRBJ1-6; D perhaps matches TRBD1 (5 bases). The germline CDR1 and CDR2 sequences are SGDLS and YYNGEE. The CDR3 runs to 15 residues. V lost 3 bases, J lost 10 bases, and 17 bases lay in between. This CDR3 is CASSATANTYSPLHF. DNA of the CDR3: TGTGCCAGCAGCGCGACAGCAAACACCTACTCACCCCTCCACTTT.

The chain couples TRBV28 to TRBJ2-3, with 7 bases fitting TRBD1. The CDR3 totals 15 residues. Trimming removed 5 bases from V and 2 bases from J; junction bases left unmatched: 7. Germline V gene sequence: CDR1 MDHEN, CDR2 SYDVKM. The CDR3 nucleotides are TGTGCCAGCAGTACTTTACAGGGGTACACAGATACGCAGTATTTT. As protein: CASSTLQGYTDTQYF.

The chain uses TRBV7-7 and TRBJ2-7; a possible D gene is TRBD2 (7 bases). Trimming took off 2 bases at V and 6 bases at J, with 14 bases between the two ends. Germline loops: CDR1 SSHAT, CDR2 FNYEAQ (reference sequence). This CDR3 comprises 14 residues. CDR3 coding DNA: TGTGCCAGCAGCTTAACGGGGGGCTGTGGCGAGCAGTACGTC. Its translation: CASSLTGGCGEQYV.

The CDR3 sequence: CATDLETVNTEAFF. The CDR3 bases are TGTGCCACTGACTTAGAGACAGTGAACACTGAAGCTTTCTTT. V is TRBV5-5 and J is TRBJ1-1; TRBD1 might be the D (5 bases). The V gene's germline CDR1 is SGHKS and CDR2 YYEKEE (reference sequence). V lost 9 bases, J lost 0 bases, and 15 bases lay in between. CDR3 length equals 14 residues.

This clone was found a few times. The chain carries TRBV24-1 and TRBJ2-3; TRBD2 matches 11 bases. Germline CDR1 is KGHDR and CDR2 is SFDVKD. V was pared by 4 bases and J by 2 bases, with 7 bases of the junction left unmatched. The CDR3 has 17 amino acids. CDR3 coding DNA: TGTGCCACCAGTGACCCTTTAGCGGGGGGGCTCACAGATACGCAGTATTTT. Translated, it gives CATSDPLAGGLTDTQYF.

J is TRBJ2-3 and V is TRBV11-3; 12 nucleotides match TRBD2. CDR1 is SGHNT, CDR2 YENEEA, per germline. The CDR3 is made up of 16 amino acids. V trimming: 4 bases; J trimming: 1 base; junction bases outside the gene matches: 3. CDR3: CASSSRLAGGTDTQYF. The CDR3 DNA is TGTGCCAGCAGCTCCAGACTAGCGGGGGGCACAGATACGCAGTATTTT.

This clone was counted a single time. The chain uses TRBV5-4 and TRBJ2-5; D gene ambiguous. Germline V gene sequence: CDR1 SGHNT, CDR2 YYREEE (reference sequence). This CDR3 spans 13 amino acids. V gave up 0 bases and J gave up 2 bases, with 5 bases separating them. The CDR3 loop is CASSLVSQETQYF. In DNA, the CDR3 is TGTGCCAGCAGCTTGGTTTCACAAGAGACCCAGTACTTC.

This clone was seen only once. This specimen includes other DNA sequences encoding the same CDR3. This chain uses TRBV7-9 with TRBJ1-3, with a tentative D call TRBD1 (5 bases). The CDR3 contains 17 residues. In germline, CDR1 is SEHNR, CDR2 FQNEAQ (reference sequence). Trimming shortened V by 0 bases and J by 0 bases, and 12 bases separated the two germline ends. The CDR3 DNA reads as TGTGCCAGCAGCTTAGCTGGTAGGGGAAGCTCTGGAAACACCATATATTTT. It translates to CASSLAGRGSSGNTIYF.

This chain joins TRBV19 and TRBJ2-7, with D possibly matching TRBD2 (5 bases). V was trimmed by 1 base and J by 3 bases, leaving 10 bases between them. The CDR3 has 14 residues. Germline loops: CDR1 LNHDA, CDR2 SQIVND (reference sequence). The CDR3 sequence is CASSIVHGIYEQYF. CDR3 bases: TGTGCCAGTAGTATAGTACACGGGATCTACGAGCAGTACTTC. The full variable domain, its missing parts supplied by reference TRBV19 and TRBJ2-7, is DGGITQSPKYLFRKEGQNVTLSCEQNLNHDAMYWYRQDPGQGLRLIYYSQIVNDFQKGDIAEGYSVSREKKESFPLTVTSAQKNPTAFYLCASSIVHGIYEQYFGPGTRLTVT.

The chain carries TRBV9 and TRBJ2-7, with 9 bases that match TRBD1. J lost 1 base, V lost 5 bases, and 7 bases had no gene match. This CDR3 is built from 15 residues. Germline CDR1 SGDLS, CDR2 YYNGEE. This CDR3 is CASSGRDRDSYEQYV. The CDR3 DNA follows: TGTGCCAGCAGTGGAAGGGACAGGGATTCCTACGAGCAGTACGTC.